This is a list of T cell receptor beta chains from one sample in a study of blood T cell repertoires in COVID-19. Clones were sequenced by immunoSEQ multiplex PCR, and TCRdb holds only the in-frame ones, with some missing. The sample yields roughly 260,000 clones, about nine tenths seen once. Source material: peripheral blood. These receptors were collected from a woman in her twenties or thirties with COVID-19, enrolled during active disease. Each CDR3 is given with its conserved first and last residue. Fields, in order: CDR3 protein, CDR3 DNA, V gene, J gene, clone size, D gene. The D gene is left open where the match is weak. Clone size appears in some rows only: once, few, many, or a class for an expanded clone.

CDR3 protein: CASSPVGSGIGEQFF
CDR3 DNA: TGTGCCAGCTCTCCCGTCGGTAGCGGGATAGGGGAGCAGTTCTTC
V gene: TRBV18
J gene: TRBJ2-1
clone size: -
D gene: TRBD2

CDR3 protein: CASSPRDSQETQYF
CDR3 DNA: TGTGCCAGCAGCCCCCGGGACAGCCAAGAGACCCAGTACTTC
V gene: TRBV7-9
J gene: TRBJ2-5
clone size: -
D gene: TRBD1

CDR3 protein: CASSLSGLAKNIQYF
CDR3 DNA: TGTGCCAGCTCACTATCGGGTCTAGCCAAAAACATTCAGTACTTC
V gene: TRBV18
J gene: TRBJ2-4
clone size: -
D gene: -

CDR3 protein: CASSIGPGGSGNTIYF
CDR3 DNA: TGTGCCAGTAGTATAGGGCCGGGGGGCTCTGGAAACACCATATATTTT
V gene: TRBV19
J gene: TRBJ1-3
clone size: -
D gene: -

CDR3 protein: CASSTGDTGELFF
CDR3 DNA: TGTGCCAGCAGCACAGGGGACACCGGGGAGCTGTTTTTT
V gene: TRBV2
J gene: TRBJ2-2
clone size: -
D gene: TRBD1

CDR3 protein: CASSLAGTGFYEQYF
CDR3 DNA: TGTGCCAGCAGCTTAGCTGGGACAGGGTTCTACGAGCAGTACTTC
V gene: TRBV7-9
J gene: TRBJ2-7
clone size: -
D gene: TRBD1

CDR3 protein: CASSGSVDNEQFF
CDR3 DNA: TGCGCCAGCAGTGGGTCGGTAGACAATGAGCAGTTCTTC
V gene: TRBV10-1
J gene: TRBJ2-1
clone size: -
D gene: -

CDR3 protein: CASSRGQGNYGYTF
CDR3 DNA: TGTGCCAGCAGCCGCGGACAGGGGAACTATGGCTACACCTTC
V gene: TRBV3-1/TRBV3-2
J gene: TRBJ1-2
clone size: -
D gene: TRBD1

CDR3 protein: CASSYRGSIQPQHF
CDR3 DNA: TGTGCCAGCAGTTACCGCGGATCCATTCAGCCCCAGCATTTT
V gene: TRBV6-6
J gene: TRBJ1-5
clone size: -
D gene: -

CDR3 protein: CSVRPRGREDTQYF
CDR3 DNA: TGCAGCGTCAGACCGCGGGGGAGAGAAGATACGCAGTATTTT
V gene: TRBV29-1
J gene: TRBJ2-3
clone size: -
D gene: TRBD2

CDR3 protein: CASSYAGQGNTEAFF
CDR3 DNA: TGCGCCAGCAGCTATGCGGGACAGGGCAACACTGAAGCTTTCTTT
V gene: TRBV5-1
J gene: TRBJ1-1
clone size: -
D gene: TRBD1

CDR3 protein: CASSPGLAKNYEQYF
CDR3 DNA: TGCGCCAGCAGCCCGGGACTAGCGAAAAACTACGAGCAGTACTTC
V gene: TRBV4-1
J gene: TRBJ2-7
clone size: -
D gene: TRBD2

CDR3 protein: CSASKGAWQPQHF
CDR3 DNA: TGCAGTGCTAGTAAGGGGGCTTGGCAGCCCCAGCATTTT
V gene: TRBV20-1
J gene: TRBJ1-5
clone size: once
D gene: TRBD1

CDR3 protein: CASSFTGGISSYNEQFF
CDR3 DNA: TGCGCCAGCAGTTTTACAGGGGGGATAAGCTCCTACAATGAGCAGTTCTTC
V gene: TRBV5-1
J gene: TRBJ2-1
clone size: -
D gene: TRBD1

CDR3 protein: CASRTGGYKTTYEQYF
CDR3 DNA: TGTGCCAGCAGGACAGGGGGCTACAAGACAACCTACGAGCAGTACTTC
V gene: TRBV28
J gene: TRBJ2-7
clone size: -
D gene: TRBD1

CDR3 protein: CASSFVEGTGELFF
CDR3 DNA: TGTGCCAGCAGCTTCGTTGAGGGAACCGGGGAGCTGTTTTTT
V gene: TRBV7-3
J gene: TRBJ2-2
clone size: -
D gene: -

CDR3 protein: CAISHGPGRTEAFF
CDR3 DNA: TGTGCCATCAGTCACGGGCCAGGGCGCACTGAAGCTTTCTTT
V gene: TRBV10-3
J gene: TRBJ1-1
clone size: -
D gene: -

CDR3 protein: CASSLAGRGAFSEKLFF
CDR3 DNA: TGCGCCAGCAGCTTGGCTGGCAGGGGGGCCTTTTCGGAAAAACTGTTTTTT
V gene: TRBV5-1
J gene: TRBJ1-4
clone size: -
D gene: TRBD1

CDR3 protein: CASSLELSGDRDSKNIQYF
CDR3 DNA: TGTGCCAGCAGCTTAGAGTTATCGGGGGACAGGGATTCCAAAAACATTCAGTACTTC
V gene: TRBV7-9
J gene: TRBJ2-4
clone size: -
D gene: TRBD1

CDR3 protein: CSIRRQGDTGELFF
CDR3 DNA: TGCAGCATTCGGAGACAGGGGGACACCGGGGAGCTGTTTTTT
V gene: TRBV29-1
J gene: TRBJ2-2
clone size: once
D gene: TRBD1

CDR3 protein: CASSLEGQGPFDEQYF
CDR3 DNA: TGCGCCAGCAGCTTGGAGGGGCAGGGCCCTTTTGACGAGCAGTACTTC
V gene: TRBV5-1
J gene: TRBJ2-7
clone size: -
D gene: -

CDR3 protein: CASSPGGRMGQGALDYGYTF
CDR3 DNA: TGTGCCAGCAGCCCGGGAGGGCGGATGGGACAGGGGGCGTTGGACTATGGCTACACCTTC
V gene: TRBV7-8
J gene: TRBJ1-2
clone size: -
D gene: TRBD1

CDR3 protein: CASTLAGGGTGELFF
CDR3 DNA: TGTGCCAGCACCCTAGCGGGAGGGGGCACCGGGGAGCTGTTTTTT
V gene: TRBV7-9
J gene: TRBJ2-2
clone size: -
D gene: TRBD2

CDR3 protein: CSVEDRYRSYTGELFF
CDR3 DNA: TGCAGCGTTGAAGATAGGTACAGATCTTACACCGGGGAGCTGTTTTTT
V gene: TRBV29-1
J gene: TRBJ2-2
clone size: -
D gene: -

CDR3 protein: CASSLTPPGLRYEQYF
CDR3 DNA: TGTGCCAGCTCCCTAACCCCCCCGGGACTCCGGTACGAGCAGTACTTC
V gene: TRBV18
J gene: TRBJ2-7
clone size: -
D gene: -

CDR3 protein: CASSKGEGREFYEQYF
CDR3 DNA: TGTGCCAGTAGTAAGGGAGAGGGACGGGAGTTCTACGAGCAGTACTTC
V gene: TRBV19
J gene: TRBJ2-7
clone size: -
D gene: -